The source of this T cell receptor beta chain is a study of cytomegalovirus exposure and HLA in healthy donors. Findings and caveats of the study: Cytomegalovirus-associated TCR beta chains were listed, numbering around 150. That first-cohort TCR clusters tended to co-occur in the approximately 110 validation repertoires was found in a later analysis.

Notes on this clone: Its antigen remains unknown. In the same sample, other DNA sequences code for this CDR3.

The validation cohort, a group of over a hundred subjects, included the donors and was separate from the approximately 680-subject first cohort. Assay used: immunoSEQ multiplex PCR; TCRdb lists only in-frame clones, some missing. The table lists some 130,000 clones, 89% of them singletons, with more than 0.95% in the top ten. The V gene's germline CDR1 is SGDLS and CDR2 YYNGEE. The CDR3 spans 13 residues. V was clipped by 3 bases and J by 4 bases, with 9 bases between them. The sample comprised PBMCs. The genes are TRBV9 and TRBJ2-3, with unresolved D. This clonotype was sampled from a woman between 18 and 29 years old in good health and CMV-seronegative. In nucleotides, the CDR3 is TGTGCCAGCAGCGCCCGACTGGCAGATACGCAGTATTTT. Its translation: CASSARLADTQYF.